This T cell receptor beta chain was captured by sequencing in a study of T cells in Graves' hyperthyroidism and ophthalmopathy (dated by TCRdb to the late 2010s). Describing the broader study: TCR V-J signatures able to tell the groups apart were searched for in a discovery cohort of 90 to 100 patients, of whom roughly 42 had Graves' ophthalmopathy and about 60 had stable Graves' hyperthyroidism. The roughly 94 discovery patients were randomly divided into training and test sets at a 7:3 ratio. An independent validation cohort of under 20 hyperthyroidism patients and about 15 patients who later progressed to ophthalmopathy tested prospective prediction of ophthalmopathy. According to the paper, TCR Vbeta CDR3 sequencing was carried out on roughly 130 peripheral blood samples, which came from 40 to 45 ophthalmopathy, approximately 72 hyperthyroidism and approximately 17 progressor patients. After sampling, hyperthyroidism patients received methimazole starting at 30 mg daily, and ophthalmopathy patients received high-dose intravenous methylprednisolone. In addition, the study compared T-cell repertoires in thyroid tissue and in blood from several Graves' hyperthyroidism patients.

Broad study findings and their caveats: In validation, the model predicted progression to ophthalmopathy a median of 6.5 months before onset, with about 67% sensitivity and roughly 72% specificity. No statistical method was used to fix the sample size in advance, and group allocation was not hidden from the investigators. Blood samples also contained most of the expanded thyroid clonotypes (frequency above 0.001), which suggests that blood repertoires may reflect thyroid immune responses. A model built on a 13 V-J signature distinguished ophthalmopathy from stable hyperthyroidism, reaching approximately 89% sensitivity and 81.08% specificity in cross-validation and 80%/75% in testing.

The study excluded patients with uncontrolled infections, other autoimmune diseases, pregnancy or lactation. Diagnoses were based on clinical symptoms, serum thyroxine and TRAb, thyroid ultrasound and orbital computed tomography. Total RNA was extracted with Trizol reagent, and quality was checked on an Agilent 2100 Bioanalyzer. This clonotype was seen a handful of times. Its recognized antigen is unknown. One base away there is no much larger clone; base qualities are not given. The cysteine opens and the phenylalanine closes a CDR3 of 15 amino acids. The kept DNA is CDR3 alone, 45 bases in frame from the first base. V is reduced by 4 bases and J by 7 bases, leaving a spacing of 16 bases between them. Reading the germline V gene gives CDR1 MDHEN and CDR2 SYDVKM. Amplification of TCR beta CDR3 regions was carried out from RNA transcripts. A first-round RT-PCR of the TCR CDR3 used the HTBI primer set with the Qiagen OneStep RT-PCR kit. Libraries were constructed in a second round of multiplex PCR, after which size selection and purification were performed. Libraries were sequenced paired-end with 100 bp reads on an Illumina HiSeq2000. In the source study's methods: Raw data were processed with SOAPnuke, discarding reads with adapters, uncalled bases, mean Phred below 15, or no exact constant-primer or identifier match. COPE v1.2.5 was used to merge the high-quality paired reads, and each unique nucleotide sequence was defined as a clonotype. MiTCR v1.1 was used to align the clonotypes against IMGT TRBV, TRBD and TRBJ reference segments. The analysis was restricted to V-J combinations with a frequency above 0.0001, which together covered just over 99% of the repertoires. The TCS score was defined as the ratio of F50 (clonal expansion) to E x V (chaos), calculated using BLOSUM62-based TCRdist between CDR3 peptides within each V-J. Welch's t-statistics and random forest reduced 500 to 650 V-J features to about 13, which were used in a naive Bayes classifier (R e1071). The Morisita-Horn index was used to measure how similar the thyroid and blood repertoires were. TCRdb reworked the public reads: Q25 trimming with fastp, MiXCR clone assembly, productive beta chains retained. Each CDR3 protein gets just one entry, which takes the most common genes and DNA from the rows behind it. Here the V and J calls rest on TCRdb's processing, not on the authors' analysis. This sample lists 550,000 to 700,000 distinct CDR3 sequences; around 42% were detected once. The top ten hold roughly 20% of the sample.

The sample was peripheral blood or thyroid tissue (not recorded which). This chain is built from TRBV28 and TRBJ1-4; the D gene is possibly TRBD1, with 6 bases matching. The receptor's source is an adult woman with Graves' disease, either hyperthyroidism or ophthalmopathy (not recorded which). The DNA sequence is TGTGCCAGCAGTTCACGCTGGGGGGGCACTGAAAAACTGTTTTTT. It is translated as CASSSRWGGTEKLFF. The full variable domain, with segments outside the CDR3 supplied by the reference TRBV28 and TRBJ1-4 proteins, appears as DVKVTQSSRYLVKRTGEKVFLECVQDMDHENMFWYRQDPGLGLRLIYFSYDVKMKEKGDIPEGYSVSREKKERFSLILESASTNQTSMYLCASSSRWGGTEKLFFGSGTQLSVL.